Listed below are T cell receptor beta chains from one sample, sequenced in a study of T cell changes during pregnancy in multiple sclerosis. Assay used: immunoSEQ multiplex PCR; TCRdb lists only in-frame clones, some missing. The table lists some 70,000 clones, 90% to 95% of them singletons. The source was CD4+ T cells from peripheral blood mononuclear cells, collected in the third trimester of pregnancy. Receptors were obtained from a female donor in good health, enrolled as a control in a pregnancy study. Both conserved end residues are part of each CDR3. The D gene is left open where the match is weak. Clone size appears in some rows only: once, few, many, or a class for an expanded clone.

CDR3nt: TGTGCCACCAGCAGAGATGTGGGGCCGGCTCCAGATACGCAGTATTTT
CDR3aa: CATSRDVGPAPDTQYF
abundance: .
j_gene: TRBJ2-3
d_gene: .
v_gene: TRBV15

CDR3nt: TGTGCCAGCTCACCGGGACAGGGTAGGGACACTGAAGCTTTCTTT
CDR3aa: CASSPGQGRDTEAFF
abundance: .
j_gene: TRBJ1-1
d_gene: TRBD1
v_gene: TRBV18

CDR3nt: TGTGCCAGCACCCTAGCGGGGGGGCTTATTCAAGAGACCCAGTACTTC
CDR3aa: CASTLAGGLIQETQYF
abundance: .
j_gene: TRBJ2-5
d_gene: TRBD2
v_gene: TRBV2

CDR3nt: TGCGCCAGCAGCCAAGAAGGGTTTCCAGGGGCTGGAAACACCATATATTTT
CDR3aa: CASSQEGFPGAGNTIYF
abundance: .
j_gene: TRBJ1-3
d_gene: .
v_gene: TRBV4-1

CDR3nt: TGTGCCACCAGCAGAGATACCCAGGGGCGGCGCGAGCAGTACTTC
CDR3aa: CATSRDTQGRREQYF
abundance: .
j_gene: TRBJ2-7
d_gene: .
v_gene: TRBV15

CDR3nt: TGTGCCAGTAGTTCTCAGGCCACGGGTGCGGGTGAGCAGTACTTC
CDR3aa: CASSSQATGAGEQYF
abundance: .
j_gene: TRBJ2-7
d_gene: .
v_gene: TRBV19

CDR3nt: TGTGCAAGTCGGTATGGAAACACCATATATTTT
CDR3aa: CASRYGNTIYF
abundance: once
j_gene: TRBJ1-3
d_gene: .
v_gene: TRBV12-2

CDR3nt: TGTGCCAGTAGTGGACAGTGGGGACAGGGTTTCACTGAAGCTTTCTTT
CDR3aa: CASSGQWGQGFTEAFF
abundance: few
j_gene: TRBJ1-1
d_gene: TRBD1
v_gene: TRBV19

CDR3nt: TGTGCCAGCAGCTTGACAACGAACAATGAGCAGTTCTTC
CDR3aa: CASSLTTNNEQFF
abundance: .
j_gene: TRBJ2-1
d_gene: .
v_gene: TRBV5-4

CDR3nt: TGTGCCCGGGACAGGGAGGGATCGGGCTATGGCTACACCTTC
CDR3aa: CARDREGSGYGYTF
abundance: .
j_gene: TRBJ1-2
d_gene: TRBD1
v_gene: TRBV30

CDR3nt: TGTGCCAGCAGCGTAGCGGGGATGACTGAAGCTTTCTTT
CDR3aa: CASSVAGMTEAFF
abundance: .
j_gene: TRBJ1-1
d_gene: .
v_gene: TRBV9

CDR3nt: TGTGCCTGGAGTTTCGAGGGACTCTATAATTCACCCCTCCACTTT
CDR3aa: CAWSFEGLYNSPLHF
abundance: .
j_gene: TRBJ1-6
d_gene: .
v_gene: TRBV30

CDR3nt: TGTGCCAGTAGTAGGGGACTCGACCAAGAGACCCAGTACTTC
CDR3aa: CASSRGLDQETQYF
abundance: once
j_gene: TRBJ2-5
d_gene: .
v_gene: TRBV19

CDR3nt: TGTGCCAGCAGCCCCCGAGGAGGGACAGGTGCAACTAATGAAAAACTGTTTTTT
CDR3aa: CASSPRGGTGATNEKLFF
abundance: once
j_gene: TRBJ1-4
d_gene: TRBD1
v_gene: TRBV25-1

CDR3nt: TGTGCCAGCAGCTTAGGGGACAGGGGTTCCTCACCCCTCCACTTT
CDR3aa: CASSLGDRGSSPLHF
abundance: .
j_gene: TRBJ1-6
d_gene: TRBD1
v_gene: TRBV7-9

CDR3nt: TGTGCCAGCAGCCAAGCCCGGCAGGCGGGGGAGCAGTACTTC
CDR3aa: CASSQARQAGEQYF
abundance: .
j_gene: TRBJ2-7
d_gene: .
v_gene: TRBV14

CDR3nt: TGTGCCATATTAAACCCGGGGTCTCACACTGAAGCTTTCTTT
CDR3aa: CAILNPGSHTEAFF
abundance: .
j_gene: TRBJ1-1
d_gene: .
v_gene: TRBV10-3

CDR3nt: TGTGCCAGTAGTATCGAGGTTTGGGACGACAGGTCCGACGTCCTGACTTTC
CDR3aa: CASSIEVWDDRSDVLTF
abundance: .
j_gene: TRBJ2-6
d_gene: .
v_gene: TRBV19

CDR3nt: TGTGCCAGTAGTACCAGGGGGCGGAATGAAAAACTGTTTTTT
CDR3aa: CASSTRGRNEKLFF
abundance: .
j_gene: TRBJ1-4
d_gene: TRBD1
v_gene: TRBV19

CDR3nt: TGCGCCAGCAGCATAGGTACAGGGAACACTGAAGCTTTCTTT
CDR3aa: CASSIGTGNTEAFF
abundance: .
j_gene: TRBJ1-1
d_gene: .
v_gene: TRBV5-1

CDR3nt: TGTGCCAGCAGCCCGCACCCGGACAGGGGGGCAACCAGCACAGATACGCAGTATTTT
CDR3aa: CASSPHPDRGATSTDTQYF
abundance: .
j_gene: TRBJ2-3
d_gene: TRBD1
v_gene: TRBV9

CDR3nt: TGTGCCAGCAGCTGGAAGGGGGCCGGCAATCAGCCCCAGCATTTT
CDR3aa: CASSWKGAGNQPQHF
abundance: once
j_gene: TRBJ1-5
d_gene: TRBD1
v_gene: TRBV5-6

CDR3nt: TGTGCTAGTGGTTTGGTCGTTAAGGGGCGGCGGGACCAGTACTTC
CDR3aa: CASGLVVKGRRDQYF
abundance: .
j_gene: TRBJ2-5
d_gene: .
v_gene: TRBV12-5

CDR3nt: TGTGCCAGTAGCCTACAGGGGGCCATCAATCAGCCCCAGCATTTT
CDR3aa: CASSLQGAINQPQHF
abundance: .
j_gene: TRBJ1-5
d_gene: TRBD1
v_gene: TRBV19

CDR3nt: TGTGCCAGCAGATCGGGGGGGAAGGGCTACGAGCAGTACTTC
CDR3aa: CASRSGGKGYEQYF
abundance: once
j_gene: TRBJ2-7
d_gene: TRBD2
v_gene: TRBV6-5

CDR3nt: TGTGCCAGCAGTTACGGTCAGGATGAGCAGTACTTT
CDR3aa: CASSYGQDEQYF
abundance: .
j_gene: TRBJ2-7
d_gene: .
v_gene: TRBV6-5

CDR3nt: TGTGCCAGCAGTTACTCGTTTCTAGAACCCGGCGGCTACACCTTC
CDR3aa: CASSYSFLEPGGYTF
abundance: .
j_gene: TRBJ1-2
d_gene: .
v_gene: TRBV6-6

CDR3nt: TGTGCCAGCAGCGTAAACCCCCAACGAGACACCATATATTTT
CDR3aa: CASSVNPQRDTIYF
abundance: .
j_gene: TRBJ1-3
d_gene: .
v_gene: TRBV11-2

CDR3nt: TGTGCCTGGAGTAGTTGGGCAGGGCTCGCCACCGGGGAGCTGTTTTTT
CDR3aa: CAWSSWAGLATGELFF
abundance: .
j_gene: TRBJ2-2
d_gene: .
v_gene: TRBV30